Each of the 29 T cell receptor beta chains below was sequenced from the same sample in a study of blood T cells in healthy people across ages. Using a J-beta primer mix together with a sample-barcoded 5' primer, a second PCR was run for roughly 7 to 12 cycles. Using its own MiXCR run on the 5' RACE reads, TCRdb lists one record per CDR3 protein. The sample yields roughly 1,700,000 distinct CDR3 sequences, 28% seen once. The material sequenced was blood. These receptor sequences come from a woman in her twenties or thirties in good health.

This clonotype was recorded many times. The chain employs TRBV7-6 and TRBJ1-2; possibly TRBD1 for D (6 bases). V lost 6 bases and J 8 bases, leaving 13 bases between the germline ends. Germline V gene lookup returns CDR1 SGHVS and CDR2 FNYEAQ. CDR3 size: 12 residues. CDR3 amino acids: CASSSGTSGYTF. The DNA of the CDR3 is TGTGCCAGCAGTTCCGGGACAAGCGGCTACACCTTC.

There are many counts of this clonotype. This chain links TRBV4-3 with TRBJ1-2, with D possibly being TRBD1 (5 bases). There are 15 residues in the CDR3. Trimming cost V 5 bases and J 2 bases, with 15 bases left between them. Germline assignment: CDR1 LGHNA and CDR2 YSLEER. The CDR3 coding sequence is TGCGCCAGCAGCACGGGGAGGGGCGGAAACTATGGCTACACCTTC. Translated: CASSTGRGGNYGYTF.

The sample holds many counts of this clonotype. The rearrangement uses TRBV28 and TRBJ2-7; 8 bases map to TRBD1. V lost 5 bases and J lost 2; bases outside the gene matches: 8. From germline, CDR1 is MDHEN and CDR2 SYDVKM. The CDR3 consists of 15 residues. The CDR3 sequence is CASSPHGTGTYEQYF. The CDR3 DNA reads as TGTGCCAGCAGTCCTCACGGGACAGGAACCTACGAGCAGTACTTC.

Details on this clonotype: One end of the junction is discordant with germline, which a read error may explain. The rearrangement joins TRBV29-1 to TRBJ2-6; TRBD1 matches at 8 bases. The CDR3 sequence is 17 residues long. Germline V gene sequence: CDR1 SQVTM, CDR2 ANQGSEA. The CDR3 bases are TGCAGCGTTGTATCAGGGACAGGTATAACTGGGGTCAACGTCCTGACTTTC. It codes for CSVVSGTGITGVNVLTF. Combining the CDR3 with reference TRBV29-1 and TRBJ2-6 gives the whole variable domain SAVISQKPSRDICQRGTSLTIQCQVDSQVTMMFWYRQQPGQSLTLIATANQGSEATYESGFVIDKFPISRPNLTFSTLTVSNMSPEDSSIYLCSVVSGTGITGVNVLTFGAGSRLTVL.

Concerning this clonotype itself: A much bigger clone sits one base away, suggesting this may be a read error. CDR3 coding DNA: TGTGCCAGCTCACCTGCAGGGAGGGCTGGGGGCAATGAGCAGTACTTC. Translating it yields CASSPAGRAGGNEQYF. The chain carries TRBV18 and TRBJ2-5; a weak D match, TRBD2 (7 bases). The V and J ends lost 3 bases and 11 bases respectively, with 25 bases between them. CDR1 and CDR2 from the germline V gene are KGHSH and LQKENI. CDR3 length: 16 amino acids.

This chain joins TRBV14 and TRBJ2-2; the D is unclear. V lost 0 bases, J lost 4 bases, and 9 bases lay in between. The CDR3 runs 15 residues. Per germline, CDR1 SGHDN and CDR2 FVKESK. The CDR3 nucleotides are TGTGCCAGCAGCCAAGAGTTACCCGGCACCGGGGAGCTGTTTTTT. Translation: CASSQELPGTGELFF.

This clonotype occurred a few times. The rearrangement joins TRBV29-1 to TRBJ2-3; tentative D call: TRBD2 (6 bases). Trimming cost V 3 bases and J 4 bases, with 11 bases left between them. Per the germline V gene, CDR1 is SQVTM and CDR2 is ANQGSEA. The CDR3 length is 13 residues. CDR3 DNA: TGCAGCGTTGAGGTAGGGAGGCCAGATACGCAGTATTTT. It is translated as CSVEVGRPDTQYF.

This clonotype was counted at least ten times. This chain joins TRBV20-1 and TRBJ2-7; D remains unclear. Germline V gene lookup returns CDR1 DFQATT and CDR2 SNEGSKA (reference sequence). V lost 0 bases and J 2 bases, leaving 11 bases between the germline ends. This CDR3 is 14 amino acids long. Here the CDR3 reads CSARDYQAPYEQYF. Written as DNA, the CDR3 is TGCAGTGCTAGAGATTACCAGGCCCCCTACGAGCAGTACTTC.

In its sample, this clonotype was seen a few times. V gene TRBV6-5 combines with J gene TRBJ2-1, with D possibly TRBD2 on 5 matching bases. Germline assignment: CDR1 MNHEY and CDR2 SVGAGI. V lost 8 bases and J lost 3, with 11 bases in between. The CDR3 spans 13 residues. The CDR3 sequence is CASGTGFYNEQFF. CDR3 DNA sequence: TGTGCCAGCGGTACGGGGTTCTACAATGAGCAGTTCTTC.

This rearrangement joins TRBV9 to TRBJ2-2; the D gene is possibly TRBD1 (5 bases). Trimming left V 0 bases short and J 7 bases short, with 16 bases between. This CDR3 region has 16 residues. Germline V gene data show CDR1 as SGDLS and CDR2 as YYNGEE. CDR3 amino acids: CASSVDGGATGGELFF. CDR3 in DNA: TGTGCCAGCAGCGTAGATGGTGGGGCCACGGGCGGGGAGCTGTTTTTT.

This CDR3 reads CSVPTEDGYTF. Written as DNA, the CDR3 is TGCAGCGTCCCCACAGAGGACGGCTACACCTTC. V and J are TRBV29-1 and TRBJ1-2; no reliable D call. The germline V gene has CDR1 SQVTM and CDR2 ANQGSEA. The CDR3 extends over 11 amino acids. The V and J ends lost 6 bases and 8 bases respectively, with 13 bases between them.

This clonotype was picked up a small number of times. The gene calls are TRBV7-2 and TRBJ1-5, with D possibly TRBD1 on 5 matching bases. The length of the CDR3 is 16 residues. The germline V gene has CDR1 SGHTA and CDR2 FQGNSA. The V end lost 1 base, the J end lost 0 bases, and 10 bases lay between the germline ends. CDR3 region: CASSLGRANSNQPQHF. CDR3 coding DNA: TGTGCCAGCAGCTTAGGCAGGGCAAATAGCAATCAGCCCCAGCATTTT.

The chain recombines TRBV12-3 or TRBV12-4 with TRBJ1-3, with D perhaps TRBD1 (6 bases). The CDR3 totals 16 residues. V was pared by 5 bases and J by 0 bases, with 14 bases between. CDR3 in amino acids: CASSAGHQRSGNTIYF. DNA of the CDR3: TGTGCCAGCAGTGCGGGACACCAACGCTCTGGAAACACCATATATTTT.

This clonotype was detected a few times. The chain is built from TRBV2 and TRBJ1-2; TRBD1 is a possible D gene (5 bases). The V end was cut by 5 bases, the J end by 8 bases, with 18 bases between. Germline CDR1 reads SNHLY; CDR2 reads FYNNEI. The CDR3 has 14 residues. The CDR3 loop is CASSLDSPVGGYTF. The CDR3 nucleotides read TGTGCCAGCAGTCTAGACAGTCCGGTCGGGGGCTACACCTTC.

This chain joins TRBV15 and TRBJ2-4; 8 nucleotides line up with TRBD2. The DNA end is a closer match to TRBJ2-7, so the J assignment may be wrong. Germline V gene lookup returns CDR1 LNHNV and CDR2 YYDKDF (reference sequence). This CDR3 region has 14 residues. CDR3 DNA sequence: TGTGCCACCAGCAGAGACCCGGGAGGGTCCGAGCAGTACTTC. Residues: CATSRDPGGSEQYF.

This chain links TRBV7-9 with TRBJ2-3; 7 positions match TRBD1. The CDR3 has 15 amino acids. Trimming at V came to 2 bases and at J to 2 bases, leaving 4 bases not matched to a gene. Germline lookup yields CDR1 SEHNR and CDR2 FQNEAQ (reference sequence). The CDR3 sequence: CASSLRDRFTDTQYF. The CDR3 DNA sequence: TGTGCCAGCAGCTTAAGGGACAGATTCACAGATACGCAGTATTTT.

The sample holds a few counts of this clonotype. CDR3 region: CATSDLRDPGNNEQFF. DNA of the CDR3: TGTGCCACCAGTGATTTGAGGGACCCCGGGAACAATGAGCAGTTCTTC. The chain has TRBV24-1 and TRBJ2-1; D is perhaps TRBD1 or TRBD2 (5 bases each). This CDR3 spans 16 amino acids. V shed 0 bases and J shed 5 bases, with 13 bases lying between them. In germline, CDR1 is KGHDR, CDR2 SFDVKD.

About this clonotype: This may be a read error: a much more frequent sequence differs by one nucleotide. The CDR3 coding sequence is TGTGCCAGCAGTTACAGGGACAGGGGCATCCTACCCTACGAGCAGTACTTC. It encodes CASSYRDRGILPYEQYF. The chain couples TRBV6-6 to TRBJ2-7; 10 bases fit TRBD1. Germline values: CDR1 MNHNY, CDR2 SVGAGI (reference sequence). V lost 2 bases, J lost 2 bases, and 9 bases stayed unmatched. The CDR3 is made up of 17 amino acids.

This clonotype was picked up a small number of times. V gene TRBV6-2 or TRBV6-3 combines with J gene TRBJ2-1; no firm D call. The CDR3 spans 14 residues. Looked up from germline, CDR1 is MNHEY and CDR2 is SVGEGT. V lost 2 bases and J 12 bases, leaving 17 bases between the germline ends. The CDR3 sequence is CASSYRPLGPWQFF. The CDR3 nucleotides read TGTGCCAGCAGTTACCGTCCTCTAGGGCCCTGGCAGTTCTTC.

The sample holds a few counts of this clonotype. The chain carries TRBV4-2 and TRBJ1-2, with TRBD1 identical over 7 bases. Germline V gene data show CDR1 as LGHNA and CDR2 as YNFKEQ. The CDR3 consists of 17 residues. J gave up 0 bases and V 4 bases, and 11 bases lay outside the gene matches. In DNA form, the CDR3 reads TGTGCCAGCAGCCCCCACAGGGGAAGGGGTTCTAACTATGGCTACACCTTC. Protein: CASSPHRGRGSNYGYTF.

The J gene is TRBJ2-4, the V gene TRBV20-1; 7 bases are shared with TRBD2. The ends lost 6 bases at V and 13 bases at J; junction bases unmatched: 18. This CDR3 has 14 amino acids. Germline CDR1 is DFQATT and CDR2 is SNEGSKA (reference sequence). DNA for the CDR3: TGCAGTGCGATCATCCCGGGACTACCCACTGAGCAGTACTTC. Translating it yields CSAIIPGLPTEQYF.

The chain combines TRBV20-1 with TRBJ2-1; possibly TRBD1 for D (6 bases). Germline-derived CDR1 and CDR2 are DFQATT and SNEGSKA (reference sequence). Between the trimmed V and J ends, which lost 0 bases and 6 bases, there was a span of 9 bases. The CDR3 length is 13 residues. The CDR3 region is CSARDYRANEQFF. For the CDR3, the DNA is TGCAGTGCTAGAGATTACAGGGCCAATGAGCAGTTCTTC.

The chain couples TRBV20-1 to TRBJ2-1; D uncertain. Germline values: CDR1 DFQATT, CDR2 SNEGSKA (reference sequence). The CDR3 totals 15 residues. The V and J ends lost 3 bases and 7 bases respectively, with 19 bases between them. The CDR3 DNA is TGCAGTGCTAGCTCAATTTCTAATGTTGGGAATGAGCAGTTCTTC. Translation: CSASSISNVGNEQFF.

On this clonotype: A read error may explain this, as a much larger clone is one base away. In DNA, the CDR3 is TGTGCCAGCAGTTTGACAACTTATAATTCACCCCTCCACTTT. Its protein product is CASSLTTYNSPLHF. V and J are TRBV12-3 or TRBV12-4 and TRBJ1-6; no firm D call. The CDR3 spans 14 residues. V was cut by 3 bases and J by 4 bases, with 7 bases left in between.

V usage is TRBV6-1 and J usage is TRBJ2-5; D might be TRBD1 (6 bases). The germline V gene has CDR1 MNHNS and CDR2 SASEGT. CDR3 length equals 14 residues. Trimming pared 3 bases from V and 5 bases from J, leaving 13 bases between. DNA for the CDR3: TGTGCCAGCAGTGATGCCTTCAGGGGTGAGACCCAGTACTTC. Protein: CASSDAFRGETQYF.

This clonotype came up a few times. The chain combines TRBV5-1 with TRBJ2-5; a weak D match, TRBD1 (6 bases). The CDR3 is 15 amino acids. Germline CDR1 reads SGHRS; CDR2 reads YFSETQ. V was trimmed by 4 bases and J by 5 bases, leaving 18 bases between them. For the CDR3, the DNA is TGCGCCAGCAGCCGACCGCAGGGGCTGGGGGAGACCCAGTACTTC. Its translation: CASSRPQGLGETQYF.

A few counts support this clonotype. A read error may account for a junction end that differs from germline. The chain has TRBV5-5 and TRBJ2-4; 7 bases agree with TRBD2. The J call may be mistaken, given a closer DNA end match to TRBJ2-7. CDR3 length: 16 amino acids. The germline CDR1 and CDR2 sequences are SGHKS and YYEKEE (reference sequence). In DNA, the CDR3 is TGTGCCAGCGGCTTGGTGGTCGGGGGGATACTCTACGAGCAGTACTTC. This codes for CASGLVVGGILYEQYF.

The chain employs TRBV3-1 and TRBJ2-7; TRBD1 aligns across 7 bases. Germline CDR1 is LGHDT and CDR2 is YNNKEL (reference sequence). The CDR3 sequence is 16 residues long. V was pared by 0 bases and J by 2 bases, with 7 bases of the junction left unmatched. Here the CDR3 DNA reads TGTGCCAGCAGCCAAGAATTCGACAGGGCAACCTACGAGCAGTACTTC. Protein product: CASSQEFDRATYEQYF.

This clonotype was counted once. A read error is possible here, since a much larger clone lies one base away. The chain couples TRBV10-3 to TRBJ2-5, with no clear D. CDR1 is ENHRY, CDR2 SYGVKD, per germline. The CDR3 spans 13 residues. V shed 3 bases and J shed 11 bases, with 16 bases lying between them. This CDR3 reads CAISEAVTYGQYF. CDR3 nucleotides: TGTGCCATCAGTGAAGCAGTAACCTACGGGCAGTACTTC.